These T cell receptor beta chains were read from a single sample in a study of blood T cell repertoires in COVID-19. Here immunoSEQ multiplex PCR was the method, and the copy in TCRdb shows in-frame clones only, minus some. The sample includes about 180,000 clones, 85% of them seen just once. The sequenced sample was peripheral blood. These receptor sequences come from a person aged 65 to 85 with COVID-19, enrolled during active disease. CDR3s include the opening cysteine and the closing phenylalanine or tryptophan. A D gene is named only where the DNA matches it firmly. The listing skips clone size in some rows; elsewhere it reads once, few, many or a size class.

TRBV27	-	TRBJ1-5	-	TGTGCCAGCGCCCCCGCCCGGGGATTACCCGTCAATCAGCCCCAGCATTTT	CASAPARGLPVNQPQHF
TRBV4-2	-	TRBJ2-3	-	TGCTCTTCAGTCCGTCCAGATACGCAGTATTTT	CSSVRPDTQYF
TRBV28	-	TRBJ1-5	-	TGTGCCAGCAGATCTCGGGGAGGGGGACATAGCAATCAGCCCCAGCATTTT	CASRSRGGGHSNQPQHF
TRBV11-3	few	TRBJ1-6	TRBD1	TGTGCCAGCAGCTTATCAGGGGGAACCGATTCACCCCTCCACTTT	CASSLSGGTDSPLHF
TRBV5-1	-	TRBJ2-1	TRBD2	TGCGCCAGCAGCTTTCTGGGACTAGCGGGAGTCGGGCGGAATGAGCAGTTCTTC	CASSFLGLAGVGRNEQFF
TRBV4-3	-	TRBJ2-2	-	TGCGCCAGCAGCCAATACGTTACCGGCCAGAGAGGGCCGAACACCGGGGAGCTGTTTTTT	CASSQYVTGQRGPNTGELFF
TRBV7-9	-	TRBJ1-3	-	TGTGCCAGCAGCTCGCCGACAGGCAGCTCTGGAAACACCATATATTTT	CASSSPTGSSGNTIYF
TRBV5-6	-	TRBJ2-7	TRBD2	TGTGCCAGCAGCCCTAGCGGGAGCGACGAGCAGTACTTC	CASSPSGSDEQYF
TRBV7-2	-	TRBJ2-1	TRBD1	TGTGCCAGCAGCTTACCGGCGATACGGGACAGGGGTTACAATGAGCAGTTCTTC	CASSLPAIRDRGYNEQFF
TRBV28	-	TRBJ2-5	TRBD2	TGTGCCAGCAGTTTGGAGGGCCGGTGGGGGGGAGGTAATTCCCAAGAGACCCAGTACTTC	CASSLEGRWGGGNSQETQYF
TRBV5-6	-	TRBJ2-7	TRBD1	TGTGCCAGCAGCTTAGGGACAGCGGCTTACGAGCAGTACTTC	CASSLGTAAYEQYF
TRBV6-5	-	TRBJ1-1	TRBD1	TGTGCCAGCAGCTCAACCTGGACAGGGGTTGGGGAAGCTTTCTTT	CASSSTWTGVGEAFF
TRBV2	-	TRBJ2-1	TRBD2	TGTGCCAGCGGGTCAGCGGGATCCTACAATGAGCAGTTCTTC	CASGSAGSYNEQFF
TRBV14	-	TRBJ2-1	-	TGTGCCAGCAGCGCCGAACTATACAATGAGCAGTTCTTC	CASSAELYNEQFF
TRBV6-2/TRBV6-3	-	TRBJ2-7	TRBD1	TGTGCCAGCAGTTACCACGAACCGGGACAGGGGGCGAGTCAGCGGATTTACGAGCAGTACTTC	CASSYHEPGQGASQRIYEQYF
TRBV6-2/TRBV6-3	-	TRBJ1-1	-	TGTGCCAGCAGTTACCCGGCGGGCACTGAAGCTTTCTTT	CASSYPAGTEAFF
TRBV10-3	-	TRBJ1-5	-	TGTGCCATCAGTGAGAGGGAAGGGGATCAGCCCCAGCATTTT	CAISEREGDQPQHF
TRBV13	-	TRBJ1-2	-	TGTGCCAGCAGCTTCGGACCGACTAAATACACCTTC	CASSFGPTKYTF
TRBV19	many	TRBJ2-2	TRBD2	TGTGCCAGTACAACTAGCGGGACGATCGGGGAGCTGTTTTTT	CASTTSGTIGELFF
TRBV29-1	-	TRBJ2-5	TRBD1	TGCAGCGCAACCGATCCAGGGGGCGTCGAGACCCAGTACTTC	CSATDPGGVETQYF